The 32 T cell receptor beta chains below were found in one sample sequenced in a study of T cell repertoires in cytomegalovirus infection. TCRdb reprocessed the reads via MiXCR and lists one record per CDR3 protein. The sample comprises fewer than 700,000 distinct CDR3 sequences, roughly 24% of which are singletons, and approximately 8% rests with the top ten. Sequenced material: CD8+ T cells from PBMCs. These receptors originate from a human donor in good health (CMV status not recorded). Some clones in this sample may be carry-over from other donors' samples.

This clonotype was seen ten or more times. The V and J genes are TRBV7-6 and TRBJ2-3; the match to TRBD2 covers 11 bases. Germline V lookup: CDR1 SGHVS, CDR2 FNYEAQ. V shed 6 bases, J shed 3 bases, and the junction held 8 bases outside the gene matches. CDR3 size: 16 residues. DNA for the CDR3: TGTGCCAGCAGTGATTTAGCGGGGGGGCCGACAGATACGCAGTATTTT. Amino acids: CASSDLAGGPTDTQYF.

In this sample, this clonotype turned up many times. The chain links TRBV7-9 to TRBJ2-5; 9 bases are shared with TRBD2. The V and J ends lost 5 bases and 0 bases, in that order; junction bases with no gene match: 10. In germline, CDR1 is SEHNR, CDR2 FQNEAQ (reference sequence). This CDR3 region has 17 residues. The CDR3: CASSPNLAGTYQETQYF. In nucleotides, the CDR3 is TGTGCCAGCAGCCCGAATCTAGCGGGGACGTACCAAGAGACCCAGTACTTC.

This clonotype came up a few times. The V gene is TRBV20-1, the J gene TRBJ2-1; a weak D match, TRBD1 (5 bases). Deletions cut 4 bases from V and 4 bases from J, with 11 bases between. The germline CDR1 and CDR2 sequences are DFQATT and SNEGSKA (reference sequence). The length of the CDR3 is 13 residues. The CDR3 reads CSAIPGKYNEQFF. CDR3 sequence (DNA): TGCAGTGCTATCCCAGGGAAATACAATGAGCAGTTCTTC.

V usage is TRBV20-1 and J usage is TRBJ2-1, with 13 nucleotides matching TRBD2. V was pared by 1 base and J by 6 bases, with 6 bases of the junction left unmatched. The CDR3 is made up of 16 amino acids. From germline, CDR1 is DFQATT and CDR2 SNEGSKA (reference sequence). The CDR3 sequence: CSARAPGLAGFNEQFF. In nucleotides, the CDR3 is TGCAGTGCTAGAGCTCCGGGACTAGCGGGGTTCAATGAGCAGTTCTTC.

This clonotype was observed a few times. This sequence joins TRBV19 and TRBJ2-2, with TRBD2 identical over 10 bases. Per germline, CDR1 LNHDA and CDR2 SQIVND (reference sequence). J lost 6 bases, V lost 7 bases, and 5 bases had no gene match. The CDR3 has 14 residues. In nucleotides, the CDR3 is TGTGCCAGTACCCCTCTAGCGGGGGCCGGGGAGCTGTTTTTT. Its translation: CASTPLAGAGELFF.

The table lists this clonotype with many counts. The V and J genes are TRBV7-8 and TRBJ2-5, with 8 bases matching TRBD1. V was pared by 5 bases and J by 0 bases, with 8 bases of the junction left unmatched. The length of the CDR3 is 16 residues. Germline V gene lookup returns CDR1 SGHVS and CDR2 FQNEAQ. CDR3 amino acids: CASSAPGQGYQETQYF. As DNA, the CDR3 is TGTGCCAGCAGCGCTCCAGGACAGGGATACCAAGAGACCCAGTACTTC.

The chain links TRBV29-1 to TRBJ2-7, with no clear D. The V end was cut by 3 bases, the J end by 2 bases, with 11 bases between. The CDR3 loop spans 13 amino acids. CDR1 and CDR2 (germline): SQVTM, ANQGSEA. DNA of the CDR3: TGCAGCGTTGAGGACCACAAACCCTACGAGCAGTACTTC. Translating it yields CSVEDHKPYEQYF.

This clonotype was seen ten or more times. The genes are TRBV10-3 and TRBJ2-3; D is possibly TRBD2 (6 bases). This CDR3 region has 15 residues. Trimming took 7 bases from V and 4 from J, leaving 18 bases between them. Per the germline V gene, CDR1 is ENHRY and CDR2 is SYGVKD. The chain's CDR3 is CAINPTGEVADTQYF. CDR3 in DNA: TGTGCCATCAACCCTACGGGGGAGGTGGCAGATACGCAGTATTTT.

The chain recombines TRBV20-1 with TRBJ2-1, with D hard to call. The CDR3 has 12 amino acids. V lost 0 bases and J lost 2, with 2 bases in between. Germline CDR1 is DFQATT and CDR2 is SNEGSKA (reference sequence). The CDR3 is CSAREAYNEQFF. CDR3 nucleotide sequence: TGCAGTGCTAGAGAAGCCTACAATGAGCAGTTCTTC.

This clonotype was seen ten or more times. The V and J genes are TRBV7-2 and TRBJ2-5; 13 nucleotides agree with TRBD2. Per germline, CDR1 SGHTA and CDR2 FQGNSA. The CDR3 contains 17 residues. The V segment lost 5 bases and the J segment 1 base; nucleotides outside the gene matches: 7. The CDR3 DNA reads TGTGCCAGCAGCCAGAGGGGACTAGCGGGGCCCCAAGAGACCCAGTACTTC. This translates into CASSQRGLAGPQETQYF.

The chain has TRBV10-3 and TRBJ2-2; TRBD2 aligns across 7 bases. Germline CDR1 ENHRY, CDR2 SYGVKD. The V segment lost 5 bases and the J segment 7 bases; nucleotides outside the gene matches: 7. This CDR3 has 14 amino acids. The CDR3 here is CAISISGYDGELFF. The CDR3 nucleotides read TGTGCCATCAGTATTAGCGGGTACGACGGGGAGCTGTTTTTT.

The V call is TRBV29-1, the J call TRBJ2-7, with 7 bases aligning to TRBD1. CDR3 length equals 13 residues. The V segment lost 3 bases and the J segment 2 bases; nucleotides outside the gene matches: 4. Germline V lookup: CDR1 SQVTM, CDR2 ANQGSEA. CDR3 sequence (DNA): TGCAGCGTTGATCTGACAGGGACCTACGAGCAGTACTTC. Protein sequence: CSVDLTGTYEQYF.

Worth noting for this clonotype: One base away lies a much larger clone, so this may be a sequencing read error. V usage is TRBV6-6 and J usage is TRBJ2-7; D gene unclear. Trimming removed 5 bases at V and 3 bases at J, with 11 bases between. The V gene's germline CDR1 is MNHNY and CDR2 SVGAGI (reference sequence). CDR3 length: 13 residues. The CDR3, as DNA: TGTGCCAGCAGTGTGAGACACCACTACGAGCAGTACTTC. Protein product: CASSVRHHYEQYF.

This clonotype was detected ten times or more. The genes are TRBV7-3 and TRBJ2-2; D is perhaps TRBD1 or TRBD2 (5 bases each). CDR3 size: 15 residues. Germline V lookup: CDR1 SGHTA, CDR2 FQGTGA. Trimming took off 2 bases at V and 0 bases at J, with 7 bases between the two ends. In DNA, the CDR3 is TGTGCCAGCAGCTTATCGGGACCGAACACCGGGGAGCTGTTTTTT. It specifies CASSLSGPNTGELFF.

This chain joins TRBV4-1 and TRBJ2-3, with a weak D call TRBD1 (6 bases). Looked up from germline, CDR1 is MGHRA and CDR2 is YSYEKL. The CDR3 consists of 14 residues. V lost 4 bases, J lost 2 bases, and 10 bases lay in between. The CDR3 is CASSPWDTTDTQYF. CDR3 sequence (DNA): TGCGCCAGCAGCCCCTGGGACACCACAGATACGCAGTATTTT.

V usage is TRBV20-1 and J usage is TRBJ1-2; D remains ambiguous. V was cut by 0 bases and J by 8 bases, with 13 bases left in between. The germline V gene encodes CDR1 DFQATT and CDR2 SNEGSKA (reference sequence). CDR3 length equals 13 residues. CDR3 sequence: CSARDLPAWGYTF. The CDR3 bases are TGCAGTGCTAGAGATTTACCCGCTTGGGGCTACACCTTC.

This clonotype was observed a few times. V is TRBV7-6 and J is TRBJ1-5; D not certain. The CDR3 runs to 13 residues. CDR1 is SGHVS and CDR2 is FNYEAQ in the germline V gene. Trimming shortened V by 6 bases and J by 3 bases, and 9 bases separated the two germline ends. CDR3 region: CASSSEPNQPQHF. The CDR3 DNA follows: TGTGCCAGCAGTTCAGAGCCCAATCAGCCCCAGCATTTT.

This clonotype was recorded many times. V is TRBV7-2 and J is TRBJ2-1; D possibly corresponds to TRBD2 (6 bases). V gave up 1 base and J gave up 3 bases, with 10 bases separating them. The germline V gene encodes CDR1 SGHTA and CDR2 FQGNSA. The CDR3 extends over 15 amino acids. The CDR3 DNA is TGTGCCAGCAGCTTAGGAGTGGGGGGCTACAATGAGCAGTTCTTC. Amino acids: CASSLGVGGYNEQFF.

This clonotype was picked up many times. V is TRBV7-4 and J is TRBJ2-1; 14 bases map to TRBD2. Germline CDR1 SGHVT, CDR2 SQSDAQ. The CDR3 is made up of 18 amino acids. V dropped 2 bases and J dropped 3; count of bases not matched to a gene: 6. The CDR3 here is CASSLSGLAGGYYNEQFF. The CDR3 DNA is TGTGCCAGCAGCTTATCCGGACTAGCGGGGGGCTACTACAATGAGCAGTTCTTC. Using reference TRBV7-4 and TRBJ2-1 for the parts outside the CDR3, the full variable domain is GAGVSQSPRYKVAKRGRDVALRCDSISGHVTLYWYRQTLGQGSEVLTYSQSDAQRDKSGRPSGRFSAERPERSVSTLKIQRTEQGDSAVYLCASSLSGLAGGYYNEQFFGPGTRLTVL.

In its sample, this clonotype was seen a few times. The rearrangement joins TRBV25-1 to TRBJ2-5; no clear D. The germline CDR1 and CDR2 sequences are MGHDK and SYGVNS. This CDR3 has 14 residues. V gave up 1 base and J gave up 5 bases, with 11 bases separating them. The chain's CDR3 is CASSESKVGETQYF. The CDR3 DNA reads TGTGCCAGCAGTGAATCGAAGGTGGGGGAGACCCAGTACTTC.

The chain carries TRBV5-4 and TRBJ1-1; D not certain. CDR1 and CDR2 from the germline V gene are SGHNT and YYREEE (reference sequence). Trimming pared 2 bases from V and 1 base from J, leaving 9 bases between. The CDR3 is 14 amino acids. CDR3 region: CASSFIAGNTEAFF. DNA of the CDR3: TGTGCCAGCAGCTTCATCGCGGGGAACACTGAAGCTTTCTTT. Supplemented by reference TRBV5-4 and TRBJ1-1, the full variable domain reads ETGVTQSPTHLIKTRGQQVTLRCSSQSGHNTVSWYQQALGQGPQFIFQYYREEENGRGNFPPRFSGLQFPNYSSELNVNALELDDSALYLCASSFIAGNTEAFFGQGTRLTVV.

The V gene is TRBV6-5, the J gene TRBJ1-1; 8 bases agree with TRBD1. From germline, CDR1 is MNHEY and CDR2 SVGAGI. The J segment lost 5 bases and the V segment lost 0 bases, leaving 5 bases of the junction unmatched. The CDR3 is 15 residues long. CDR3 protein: CASSYSRTGWTEAFF. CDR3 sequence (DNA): TGTGCCAGCAGTTACTCGAGGACAGGGTGGACTGAAGCTTTCTTT.

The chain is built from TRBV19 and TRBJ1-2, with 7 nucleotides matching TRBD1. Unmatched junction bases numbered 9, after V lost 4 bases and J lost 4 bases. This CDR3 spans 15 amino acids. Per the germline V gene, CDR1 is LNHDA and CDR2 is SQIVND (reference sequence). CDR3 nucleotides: TGTGCCAGTAGTACGAGCACAGGGGCGGGCTATGGCTACACCTTC. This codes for CASSTSTGAGYGYTF.

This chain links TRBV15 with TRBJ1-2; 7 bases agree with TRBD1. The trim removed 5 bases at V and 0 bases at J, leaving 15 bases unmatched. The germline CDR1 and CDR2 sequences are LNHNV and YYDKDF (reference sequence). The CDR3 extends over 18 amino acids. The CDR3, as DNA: TGTGCCACCAGCTCACCCGGGACAGAAATCGATCCTAACTATGGCTACACCTTC. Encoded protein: CATSSPGTEIDPNYGYTF.

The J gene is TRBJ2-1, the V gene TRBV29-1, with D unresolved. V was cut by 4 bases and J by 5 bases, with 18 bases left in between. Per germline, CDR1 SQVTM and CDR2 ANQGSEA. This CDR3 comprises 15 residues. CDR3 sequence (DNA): TGCAGCGTTGGCTGGGTCCCTGGGATTGACAATGAGCAGTTCTTC. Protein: CSVGWVPGIDNEQFF.

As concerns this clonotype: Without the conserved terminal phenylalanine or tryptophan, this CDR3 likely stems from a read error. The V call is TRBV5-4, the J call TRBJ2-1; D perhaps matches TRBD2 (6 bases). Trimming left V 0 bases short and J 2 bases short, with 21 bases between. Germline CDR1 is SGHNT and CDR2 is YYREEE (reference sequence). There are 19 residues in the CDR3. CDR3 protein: CASSLDGRDLTPTYNEQFI. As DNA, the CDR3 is TGTGCCAGCAGCTTGGATGGGCGGGACCTCACCCCAACCTACAATGAGCAGTTCATC.

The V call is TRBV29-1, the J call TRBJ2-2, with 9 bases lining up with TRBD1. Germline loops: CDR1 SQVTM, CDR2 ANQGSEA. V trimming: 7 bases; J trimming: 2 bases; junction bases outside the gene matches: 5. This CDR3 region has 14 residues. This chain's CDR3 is CSGTTGGNTGELFF. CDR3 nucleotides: TGCAGCGGAACGACAGGGGGAAACACCGGGGAGCTGTTTTTT.

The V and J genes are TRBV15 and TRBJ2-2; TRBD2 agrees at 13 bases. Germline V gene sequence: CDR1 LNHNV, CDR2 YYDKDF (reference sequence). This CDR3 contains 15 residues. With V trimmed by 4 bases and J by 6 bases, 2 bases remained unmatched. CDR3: CATSKGLAGAGELFF. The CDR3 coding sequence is TGTGCCACCAGCAAAGGACTAGCGGGGGCCGGGGAGCTGTTTTTT.

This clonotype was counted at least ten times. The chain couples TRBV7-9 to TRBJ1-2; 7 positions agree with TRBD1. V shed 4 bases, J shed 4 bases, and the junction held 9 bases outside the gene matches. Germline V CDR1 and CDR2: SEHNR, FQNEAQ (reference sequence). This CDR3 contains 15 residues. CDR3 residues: CASSSGQPLIYGYTF. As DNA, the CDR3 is TGTGCCAGCAGCTCGGGACAGCCCTTAATCTATGGCTACACCTTC. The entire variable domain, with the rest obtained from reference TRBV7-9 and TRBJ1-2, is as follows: DTGVSQNPRHKITKRGQNVTFRCDPISEHNRLYWYRQTLGQGPEFLTYFQNEAQLEKSRLLSDRFSAERPKGSFSTLEIQRTEQGDSAMYLCASSSGQPLIYGYTFGSGTRLTVV.

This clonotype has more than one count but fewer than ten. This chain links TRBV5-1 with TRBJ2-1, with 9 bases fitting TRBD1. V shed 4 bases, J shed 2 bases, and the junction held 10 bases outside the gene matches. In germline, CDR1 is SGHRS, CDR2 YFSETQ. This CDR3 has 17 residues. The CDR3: CASSNPHRGPPYNEQFF. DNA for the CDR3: TGCGCCAGCAGCAATCCTCACAGGGGGCCACCCTACAATGAGCAGTTCTTC.

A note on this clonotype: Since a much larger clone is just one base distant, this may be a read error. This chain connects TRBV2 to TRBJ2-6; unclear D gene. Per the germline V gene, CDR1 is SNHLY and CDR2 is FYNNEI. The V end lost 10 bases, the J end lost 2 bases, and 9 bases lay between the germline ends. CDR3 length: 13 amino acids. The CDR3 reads CAIHGAGANVLTF. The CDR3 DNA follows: TGTGCCATCCATGGGGCTGGGGCCAACGTCCTGACTTTC.

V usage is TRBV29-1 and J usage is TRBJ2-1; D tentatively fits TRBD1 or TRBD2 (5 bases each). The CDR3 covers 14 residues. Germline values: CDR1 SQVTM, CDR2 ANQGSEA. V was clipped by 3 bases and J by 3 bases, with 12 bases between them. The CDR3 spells CSVESRGVYNEQFF. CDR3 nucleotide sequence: TGCAGCGTTGAGTCTAGAGGGGTCTACAATGAGCAGTTCTTC.